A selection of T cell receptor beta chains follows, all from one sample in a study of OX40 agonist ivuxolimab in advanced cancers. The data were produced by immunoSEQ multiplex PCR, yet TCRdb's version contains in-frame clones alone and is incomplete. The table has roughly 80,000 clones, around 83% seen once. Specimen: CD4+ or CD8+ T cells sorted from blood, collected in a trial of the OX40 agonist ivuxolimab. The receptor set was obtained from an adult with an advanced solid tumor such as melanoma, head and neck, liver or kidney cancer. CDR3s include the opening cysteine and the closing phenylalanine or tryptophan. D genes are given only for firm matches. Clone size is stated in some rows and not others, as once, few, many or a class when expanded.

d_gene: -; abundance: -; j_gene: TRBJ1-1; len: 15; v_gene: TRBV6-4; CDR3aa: CASRLDGLMNTEAFF; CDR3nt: TGTGCCAGCAGGCTGGACGGACTCATGAACACTGAAGCTTTCTTT
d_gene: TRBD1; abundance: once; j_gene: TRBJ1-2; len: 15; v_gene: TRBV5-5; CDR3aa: CASSSRQGGYYGYTF; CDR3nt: TGTGCCAGCAGCTCTCGACAGGGGGGATACTATGGCTACACCTTC
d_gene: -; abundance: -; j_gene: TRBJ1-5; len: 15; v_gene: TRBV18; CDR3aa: CASSPKAGSDQPQHF; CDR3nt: TGTGCCAGCTCACCGAAGGCAGGGAGCGATCAGCCCCAGCATTTT
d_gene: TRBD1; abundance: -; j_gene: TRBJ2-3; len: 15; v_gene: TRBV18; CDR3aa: CASSPDRVTRDTQYF; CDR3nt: TGTGCCAGCTCCCCGGACAGGGTAACCCGAGATACGCAGTATTTT
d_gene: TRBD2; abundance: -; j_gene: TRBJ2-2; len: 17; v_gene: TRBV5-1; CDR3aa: CASSTGLAGISTGELFF; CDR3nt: TGCGCCAGCAGCACCGGACTAGCGGGAATAAGCACCGGGGAGCTGTTTTTT
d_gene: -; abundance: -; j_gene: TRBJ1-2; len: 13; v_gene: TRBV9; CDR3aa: CASSITGLGGYTF; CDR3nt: TGTGCCAGCAGCATCACGGGGCTAGGGGGCTACACCTTC
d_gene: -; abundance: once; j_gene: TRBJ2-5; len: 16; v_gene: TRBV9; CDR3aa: CASSPEGGGRWETQYF; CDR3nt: TGTGCCAGCAGCCCCGAGGGTGGGGGCCGATGGGAGACCCAGTACTTC
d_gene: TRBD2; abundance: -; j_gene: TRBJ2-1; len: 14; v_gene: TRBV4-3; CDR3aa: CASSQRGTRGEQFF; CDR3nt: TGCGCCAGCAGCCAGAGGGGGACTAGGGGTGAGCAGTTCTTC
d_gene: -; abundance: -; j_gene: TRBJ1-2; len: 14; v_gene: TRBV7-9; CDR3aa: CASSAQGGAYGYTF; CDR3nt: TGTGCCAGCAGCGCCCAGGGAGGGGCCTATGGCTACACCTTC
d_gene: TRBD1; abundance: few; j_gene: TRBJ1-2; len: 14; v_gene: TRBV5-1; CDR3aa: CASSPGQGLDGYTF; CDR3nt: TGCGCCAGCAGCCCAGGACAGGGGTTGGATGGCTACACCTTC
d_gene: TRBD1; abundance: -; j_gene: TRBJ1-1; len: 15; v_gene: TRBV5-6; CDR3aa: CASRPKGGPNTEAFF; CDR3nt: TGTGCCAGCAGACCGAAAGGGGGCCCGAACACTGAAGCTTTCTTT
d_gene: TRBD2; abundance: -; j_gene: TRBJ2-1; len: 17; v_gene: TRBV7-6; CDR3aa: CASSSSSGRAINNEQFF; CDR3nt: TGTGCCAGCAGCTCCTCTAGCGGGAGGGCGATCAACAATGAGCAGTTCTTC
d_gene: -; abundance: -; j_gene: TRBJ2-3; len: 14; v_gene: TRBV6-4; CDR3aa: CASRDGASTDTQYF; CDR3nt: TGTGCCAGCAGAGACGGGGCTAGCACAGATACGCAGTATTTT
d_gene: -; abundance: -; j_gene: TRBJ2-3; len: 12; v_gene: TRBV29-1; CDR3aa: CSVGGPRNTQYF; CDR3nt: TGCAGCGTTGGGGGTCCTCGAAATACGCAGTATTTT
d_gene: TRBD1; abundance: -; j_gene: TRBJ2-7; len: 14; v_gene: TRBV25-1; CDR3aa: CASSVDRVSYEQYF; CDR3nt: TGTGCCAGCAGTGTAGACAGGGTCTCTTACGAGCAGTACTTC
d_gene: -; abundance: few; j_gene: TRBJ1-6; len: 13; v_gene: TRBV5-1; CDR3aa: CASSLIRNSPLHF; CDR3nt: TGCGCCAGCAGCTTGATAAGGAATTCACCCCTCCACTTT
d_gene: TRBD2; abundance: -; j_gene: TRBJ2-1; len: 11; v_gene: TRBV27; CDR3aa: CASSTAGGQFF; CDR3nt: TGTGCCAGCTCGACAGCGGGAGGGCAGTTCTTC
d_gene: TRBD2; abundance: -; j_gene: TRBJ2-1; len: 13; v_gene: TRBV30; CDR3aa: CALAGGSYNEQFF; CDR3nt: TGTGCCTTAGCGGGGGGATCCTACAATGAGCAGTTCTTC
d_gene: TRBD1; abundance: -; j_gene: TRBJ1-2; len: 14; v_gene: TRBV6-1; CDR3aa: CASSPLTGASGYTF; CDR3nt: TGTGCCAGCAGTCCCCTAACAGGGGCGTCCGGCTACACCTTC